The entry below describes one T cell receptor beta chain. Its cognate antigen is unknown. This sample is part of a study of cytomegalovirus exposure and HLA in healthy donors. Overall study context: In an earlier analysis, 90 million to 120 million unique TCR beta sequences were found from 150 million to 200 million T cells. Unique TCRs from HLA-typed donors, some 85 million of them, were held in an early data release.

The V end was cut by 5 bases, the J end by 6 bases, with 12 bases between. Germline lookup yields CDR1 SGHVS and CDR2 FQNEAQ. This CDR3 has 13 amino acids. Healthy bone marrow donors made up the cohort. Findings and caveats of the study: The later analysis indicated that the majority of CMV-associated TCR beta chains appeared HLA-restricted.

With 60 Vbeta and 13 Jbeta primers, the PCR was carried out. Assay used: immunoSEQ multiplex PCR; TCRdb lists only in-frame clones, some missing. The profile shows 130,000 or so clones, approximately 80% of them singletons. The material sequenced was PBMCs. The V gene is TRBV7-8, the J gene TRBJ2-3, with a possible D match to TRBD2 (5 bases). The clonotype was recovered from a female donor in good health and CMV-seronegative. The CDR3 nucleotides are TGTGCCAGCAGCCCGAGGGATGGGGATACGCAGTATTTT. Translating gives CASSPRDGDTQYF.